This T cell receptor (beta chain) was captured in a study of OX40 agonist ivuxolimab in advanced cancers. Study at large: Given to patients was ivuxolimab, an agonistic anti-OX40 (CD134) antibody. Past anti-PD-1, anti-PD-L1 or anti-CTLA-4 therapy was accepted, and approximately 37% had received some. Study-wide results and limits: In CD8+ T cells, expanded clones were on average more numerous than in CD4+. Doses of 0.1 to 3.0 mg/kg were accompanied by clonal expansion of CD4+ and CD8+ blood T cells by week 6.

The V and J ends lost 0 bases and 0 bases respectively, with 9 bases between them. Germline V lookup: CDR1 SGHRS, CDR2 YFSETQ. The length of the CDR3 is 16 residues. As regards this clone: Its antigen is unidentified.

Sequencing was performed with immunoSEQ multiplex PCR; in TCRdb, only in-frame clones are kept and a portion is missing. The table shows fewer than 75,000 clones, with about 88% occurring only once. This specimen consisted of CD4+ or CD8+ T cells sorted from blood, obtained in a trial of the OX40 agonist ivuxolimab. The clonotype originates from an adult with an advanced solid tumor such as melanoma, head and neck, liver or kidney cancer. The chain uses TRBV5-1 and TRBJ1-4; TRBD1 might be the D (6 bases). The CDR3 reads CASSLGGGTTNEKLFF. The CDR3 DNA follows: TGCGCCAGCAGCTTGGGAGGGGGGACAACTAATGAAAAACTGTTTTTT.